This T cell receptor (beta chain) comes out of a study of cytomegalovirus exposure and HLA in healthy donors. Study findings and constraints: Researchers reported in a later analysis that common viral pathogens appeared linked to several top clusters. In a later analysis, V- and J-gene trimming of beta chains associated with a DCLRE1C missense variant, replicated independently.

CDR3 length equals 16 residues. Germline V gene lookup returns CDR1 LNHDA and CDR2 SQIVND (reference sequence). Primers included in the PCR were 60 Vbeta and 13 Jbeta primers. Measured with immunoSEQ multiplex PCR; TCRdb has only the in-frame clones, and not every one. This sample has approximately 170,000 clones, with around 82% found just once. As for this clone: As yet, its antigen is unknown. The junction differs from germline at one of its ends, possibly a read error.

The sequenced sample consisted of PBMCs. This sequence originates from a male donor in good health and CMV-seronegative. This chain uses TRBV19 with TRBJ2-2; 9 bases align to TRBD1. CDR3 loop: CVSSIGQGTNTGELFF. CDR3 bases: TGTGTCAGTAGTATAGGACAGGGGACGAACACCGGGGAGCTGTTTTTT. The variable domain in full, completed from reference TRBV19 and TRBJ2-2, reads DGGITQSPKYLFRKEGQNVTLSCEQNLNHDAMYWYRQDPGQGLRLIYYSQIVNDFQKGDIAEGYSVSREKKESFPLTVTSAQKNPTAFYLCVSSIGQGTNTGELFFGEGSRLTVL.